This T cell receptor beta chain is from a study of blood T cells in healthy people across ages. Study-level points and caveats: Versus aged donors, long-lived donors had higher diversity and more naive CD4+ cells. PBMC samples, being unsorted, prevented any conclusive comparison of naive and antigen-experienced cells.

Germline-derived CDR1 and CDR2 are MGHRA and YSYEKL. V was clipped by 0 bases and J by 6 bases; unmatched bases: 1. The CDR3 spans 15 residues. As for this clonotype: Its antigen is not identified.

Every participating donor contributed around 9.5 milliliters of peripheral blood through a draw. A sample-barcoded 5' primer and a J-beta primer mix were used in a second PCR of roughly 7 to 12 cycles. TCRdb fed the 5' RACE reads into MiXCR, producing one record per CDR3 protein. The table shows some 1.4 million distinct CDR3 sequences, with approximately 42% occurring only once. The sequence came from a woman in her late teens or twenties in good health. Sample: blood. V usage is TRBV4-1 and J usage is TRBJ1-4; 10 bases agree with TRBD1. The CDR3 nucleotides are TGCGCCAGCAGCCAAGAGGGGACAGGGGATGAAAAACTGTTTTTT. Its translation: CASSQEGTGDEKLFF.